This T cell receptor beta chain was captured by sequencing in a study of HIV-infected patients and healthy controls. Antiretroviral therapy had run roughly three months, about 14 weeks, before follow-up blood collection. No cell fractionation was done, so the repertoire covers all unsorted peripheral blood T cells. Notes on this clonotype: Its antigen is not identified.

About 450 ng RNA was reverse transcribed with alpha and beta constant-region primers. Using multiplexing indices, alpha and beta chain libraries were generated apart by chain-specific third strand synthesis. TCRdb itself ran the 5' RACE reads through MiXCR, one entry per CDR3 protein. The sample has about 14,000 distinct CDR3 sequences, 10% to 15% seen once. The germline gives CDR1 MNHEY, CDR2 SVGAGI. V was clipped by 7 bases and J by 0 bases, with 28 bases between them. The CDR3 is made up of 20 amino acids. Study-wide results and caveats: In healthy controls, MAIT alpha CDR3s were common; in HIV+ repertoires, severely depleted.

Material: blood, obtained during antiretroviral therapy. The clonotype was recovered from an adult with HIV infection. The donor label of this sample is uncertain. The chain combines TRBV6-5 with TRBJ1-3, with a tentative D call TRBD1 (6 bases). Here the CDR3 reads CASNRGPGQGVTHSGNTIYF. The CDR3 nucleotides are TGTGCCAGCAACAGAGGACCGGGACAAGGGGTAACCCACTCTGGAAACACCATATATTTT.